This T cell receptor (beta chain) was observed in a study of CD8+CD57+ T cells in acquired aplastic anemia. Study results and caveats: CD8+ Simpson's diversity did not differ significantly between patients and controls. A set of twenty-nine CD8+ CDR3 sequences was shared between patients and controls, and these sequences appeared highly expressed in patients.

The sequenced patients had an expansion of CD8+CD57+ cells seen by flow cytometry. Patients had received no therapy at the time of blood sampling. Per the germline V gene, CDR1 is SGHDN and CDR2 is FVKESK. The CDR3 has 14 residues. V lost 4 bases to trimming and J lost 0 bases, with 7 bases between them. The use of genomic DNA as template underpinned the TCR beta VDJ and CDR3 profiling. TCRdb redid the calling of the reads with MiXCR, one entry per CDR3 protein. The top ten hold 0.82% of the sample, which has hundreds of thousands of distinct CDR3 sequences, about a third seen once. A note on this clonotype: Its specificity is unknown.

The specimen sequenced was sorted CD4+, CD8+, or CD8+CD57+ T cells (not recorded which) from PBMCs. This clonotype was sampled from a human donor with aplastic anemia. This chain links TRBV14 with TRBJ1-3; D unclear. CDR3 DNA sequence: TGTGCCAGCAGCCGGGATTACTCTGGAAACACCATATATTTT. This translates into CASSRDYSGNTIYF.